The rows below give T cell receptor beta chains drawn from one sample of a study of T cell responses to AZD1222 COVID-19 vaccine. Here immunoSEQ multiplex PCR was the method, and the copy in TCRdb shows in-frame clones only, minus some. The table records about 84,000 clones, 70% to 90% of them present only once. The sequencing here drew on peripheral blood, taken 28 days after the second AZD1222 dose. The source is an adult who received the AZD1222 COVID-19 vaccine. CDR3s include the opening cysteine and the closing phenylalanine or tryptophan. Each record gives: clone size, J gene, V gene, D gene, CDR3 protein, CDR3 DNA. The D gene is left open where the match is weak. Size is stated for part of the rows, as once, few or many counts, or as a class when the clone is expanded.

>-|TRBJ1-3|TRBV18|-
CASSPGTTRFGNTIYF
TGTGCCAGCTCACCCGGGACAACCCGCTTTGGAAACACCATATATTTT
>-|TRBJ1-1|TRBV6-1|-
CASSEAWEKGGDTEAFF
TGTGCCAGCAGTGAAGCTTGGGAGAAAGGGGGGGACACTGAAGCTTTCTTT
>-|TRBJ2-2|TRBV7-9|-
CASSYKNTGELFF
TGTGCCAGCAGCTACAAAAACACCGGGGAGCTGTTTTTT
>-|TRBJ1-1|TRBV25-1|-
CASGDGGRRTEAFF
TGTGCCAGCGGGGATGGGGGGCGCAGAACTGAAGCTTTCTTT
>once|TRBJ1-2|TRBV4-2|TRBD1
CASSQDLQGAYGYTF
TGTGCCAGCAGCCAAGATCTACAGGGGGCCTATGGCTACACCTTC
>-|TRBJ1-6|TRBV28|-
CASSLQDSNSPLHF
TGTGCCAGCAGTTTGCAGGACTCCAATTCACCCCTCCACTTT
>-|TRBJ2-3|TRBV9|TRBD2
CASSVGLPGLAGGLTDTQYF
TGTGCCAGCAGCGTAGGATTACCGGGACTAGCGGGGGGCCTCACAGATACGCAGTATTTT
>-|TRBJ2-3|TRBV5-5|-
CASSLSRERWTDTQYF
TGTGCCAGCAGCTTGAGCCGGGAGAGGTGGACAGATACGCAGTATTTT
>-|TRBJ2-5|TRBV5-1|TRBD2
CASRLIAGAPVETQYF
TGCGCCAGCAGGTTAATAGCGGGAGCCCCTGTGGAGACCCAGTACTTC
>few|TRBJ1-1|TRBV11-3|-
CASSLGLGPNTEAFF
TGTGCCAGCAGCTTAGGGTTAGGGCCCAACACTGAAGCTTTCTTT
>-|TRBJ1-5|TRBV29-1|-
CSVELKDSNQPQHF
TGCAGCGTTGAACTCAAAGATAGCAATCAGCCCCAGCATTTT